These 7 T cell receptor beta chains originate from one sample sequenced in a study of blood T cell repertoires in COVID-19. Clones were sequenced by immunoSEQ multiplex PCR, and TCRdb holds only the in-frame ones, with some missing. The data contain tens of thousands of clones, about 75% of them seen just once; the ten biggest clones take up 8.5%. The source material was peripheral blood. Receptors originate from a man between 65 and 79 years old with active or convalescent COVID-19.

The J gene is TRBJ1-4, the V gene TRBV24-1, with TRBD1 matching 7 bases. The CDR3 loop spans 15 amino acids. Germline assignment: CDR1 KGHDR and CDR2 SFDVKD. V dropped 4 bases and J dropped 8; count of bases not matched to a gene: 9. CDR3 amino acids: CATSEETGSREKLFF. The CDR3 DNA reads as TGTGCCACCAGTGAAGAGACAGGGAGTAGGGAAAAACTGTTTTTT.

The chain carries TRBV2 and TRBJ1-1, with 7 bases matching TRBD1. Germline CDR1 reads SNHLY; CDR2 reads FYNNEI. There are 14 residues in the CDR3. With 7 bases clipped from V and 5 bases from J, the junction kept 10 bases outside the gene matches. The CDR3 DNA reads as TGTGCCAGCACCTTTACCCAACAGGGGACTGAAGCTTTCTTT. Its protein product is CASTFTQQGTEAFF.

This clone was detected once. V is TRBV10-3 and J is TRBJ2-1, with D perhaps matching TRBD1 (5 bases). Germline CDR1 is ENHRY and CDR2 is SYGVKD. The CDR3 sequence is 11 residues long. Trimming took off 10 bases at V and 7 bases at J, with 11 bases between the two ends. The CDR3 protein is CATEQENEQFF. CDR3 sequence (DNA): TGTGCCACCGAACAGGAAAATGAGCAGTTCTTC.

The V and J genes are TRBV7-9 and TRBJ1-2; weak D call: TRBD1 (5 bases). Germline V lookup: CDR1 SEHNR, CDR2 FQNEAQ (reference sequence). The germline V and J ends were trimmed by 5 bases and 0 bases, with 13 bases remaining between them. The length of the CDR3 is 15 residues. CDR3 amino acids: CASSPSTGSNYGYTF. The CDR3 DNA is TGTGCCAGCAGCCCATCTACAGGTTCTAACTATGGCTACACCTTC. Full variable domain (remainder filled in from reference TRBV7-9 and TRBJ1-2): DTGVSQNPRHKITKRGQNVTFRCDPISEHNRLYWYRQTLGQGPEFLTYFQNEAQLEKSRLLSDRFSAERPKGSFSTLEIQRTEQGDSAMYLCASSPSTGSNYGYTFGSGTRLTVV.

The chain has TRBV5-5 and TRBJ1-3; 10 nucleotides agree with TRBD1. J was trimmed by 0 bases and V by 2 bases; bases with no gene match: 11. Germline V gene lookup returns CDR1 SGHKS and CDR2 YYEKEE (reference sequence). CDR3 length: 19 residues. The CDR3 sequence is CASSLRDRGLSPSGNTIYF. The CDR3 DNA follows: TGTGCCAGCAGCTTACGGGACAGGGGACTTAGTCCCTCTGGAAACACCATATATTTT.

The genes are TRBV5-4 and TRBJ1-4, with a tentative D call TRBD1 (5 bases). The ends were cut back, 4 bases at V and 8 bases at J, with 21 bases in the middle. The CDR3 contains 16 residues. Germline CDR1 is SGHNT and CDR2 is YYREEE (reference sequence). The CDR3 bases are TGTGCCAGCAGCCCCCTGCCGGGGAGGGGTGACGAAAAACTGTTTTTT. Translating gives CASSPLPGRGDEKLFF.

V and J are TRBV2 and TRBJ2-3, with 9 bases fitting TRBD1. The V gene's germline CDR1 is SNHLY and CDR2 FYNNEI. The trim removed 4 bases at V and 1 base at J, leaving 3 bases unmatched. There are 15 residues in the CDR3. CDR3 in amino acids: CASSGRDRGTDTQYF. The CDR3 DNA follows: TGTGCCAGCAGTGGACGGGACAGGGGCACAGATACGCAGTATTTT.